The 21 T cell receptor beta chains below were found in one sample sequenced in a study of blood T cell repertoires in COVID-19. The table came from immunoSEQ multiplex PCR; TCRdb's copy has only in-frame clones and leaves some out. The repertoire holds some 98,000 clones, with around 82% as singletons. Sequenced material: peripheral blood. All receptors derive from a man aged 65-85 years with active or convalescent COVID-19.

This rearrangement joins TRBV23-1 to TRBJ1-2, with D perhaps TRBD1 (6 bases). TRBV23-1 belongs to the ORF category, with a function that is uncertain. This CDR3 is 17 amino acids long. V gave up 0 bases and J gave up 7 bases, with 21 bases separating them. This chain's CDR3 is CASSQSGLAGPRGGYTF. In nucleotides, the CDR3 is TGCGCCAGCAGTCAATCAGGCTTGGCAGGGCCCAGGGGTGGCTACACCTTC.

This clone appeared a single time. The chain combines TRBV30 with TRBJ2-2; D gene ambiguous. Between the trimmed V and J ends, which lost 5 bases and 3 bases, there was a span of 10 bases. This CDR3 comprises 13 residues. Germline CDR1 GTSNPN, CDR2 SVGIG (reference sequence). The CDR3 sequence: CAWSVRDTGELFF. As DNA, the CDR3 is TGTGCCTGGTCCGTCCGAGACACCGGGGAGCTGTTTTTT.

The chain uses TRBV3-1 (or the pseudogene TRBV3-2) and TRBJ1-2; 8 bases are a match to TRBD1. The CDR3 has 14 amino acids. Per the germline V gene, CDR1 is LGHDT and CDR2 is YNNKEL (reference sequence). Trimming removed 3 bases from V and 5 bases from J; junction bases left unmatched: 5. DNA for the CDR3: TGTGCCAGCAGCCACCTGACAGGGGAGTATGGCTACACCTTC. It specifies CASSHLTGEYGYTF.

DNA for the CDR3: TGTGCCAGCAGCTCCCTAGGGATAGCGGGGGGCTACTTGGAGACCCAGTACTTC. Protein: CASSSLGIAGGYLETQYF. The gene calls are TRBV5-4 and TRBJ2-5; 10 bases line up with TRBD2. Germline values: CDR1 SGHNT, CDR2 YYREEE (reference sequence). This CDR3 comprises 18 residues. V lost 3 bases and J lost 5; bases outside the gene matches: 16. Based on the CDR3 plus reference TRBV5-4 and TRBJ2-5, the full variable domain is ETGVTQSPTHLIKTRGQQVTLRCSSQSGHNTVSWYQQALGQGPQFIFQYYREEENGRGNFPPRFSGLQFPNYSSELNVNALELDDSALYLCASSSLGIAGGYLETQYFGPGTRLLVL.

V usage is TRBV3-1 (or the pseudogene TRBV3-2) and J usage is TRBJ1-5; D unresolved. This CDR3 has 14 residues. The V and J ends lost 2 bases and 0 bases respectively, with 5 bases between them. Germline CDR1 reads LGHDT; CDR2 reads YNNKEL (reference sequence). CDR3 in amino acids: CASSQRDSNQPQHF. In nucleotides, the CDR3 is TGTGCCAGCAGCCAACGAGATAGCAATCAGCCCCAGCATTTT.

This chain connects TRBV19 to TRBJ1-6, with a tentative D call TRBD1 (6 bases). The V gene's germline CDR1 is LNHDA and CDR2 SQIVND (reference sequence). The CDR3 is made up of 13 amino acids. The V and J ends lost 5 bases and 10 bases respectively, with 12 bases between them. CDR3 sequence: CASSLTQGSPLHF. In DNA form, the CDR3 reads TGTGCCAGTAGTCTTACACAGGGATCACCCCTCCACTTT.

The chain employs TRBV3-1 (or the pseudogene TRBV3-2) and TRBJ1-6; no reliable D call. Per the germline V gene, CDR1 is LGHDT and CDR2 is YNNKEL (reference sequence). This CDR3 spans 16 amino acids. Between the trimmed V and J ends, which lost 1 base and 0 bases, there was a span of 7 bases. As DNA, the CDR3 is TGTGCCAGCAGCCAAGCCAGTTCCTCCTATAATTCACCCCTCCACTTT. It translates to CASSQASSSYNSPLHF.

With regard to this clone: At one of its ends the junction is not consistent with the germline gene, which may arise from a read error. The chain is built from TRBV7-7 and TRBJ2-2, with a tentative D call TRBD2 (7 bases). CDR1 SSHAT and CDR2 FNYEAQ come from the germline V gene (reference sequence). The CDR3 is made up of 18 amino acids. The CDR3 nucleotides are TGTGCTAGCAGCTTAGGGCCCGGCGCCAGGGGAGGGATCGGGGAGCTGTTTTTT. It yields the protein CASSLGPGARGGIGELFF.

V usage is TRBV11-1 and J usage is TRBJ2-3; 9 bases fit TRBD2. Germline V gene lookup returns CDR1 SGHAT and CDR2 FQDESV (reference sequence). V shed 8 bases and J 10 bases; nucleotides not matched to a gene: 10. This CDR3 region has 13 residues. The CDR3 region is CASAIAGAGAQYF. In DNA form, the CDR3 reads TGTGCCAGCGCCATAGCGGGGGCTGGAGCGCAGTATTTT.

The chain is built from TRBV29-1 and TRBJ1-2; 11 positions match TRBD1. CDR1 SQVTM and CDR2 ANQGSEA come from the germline V gene. This CDR3 contains 14 residues. Trimming cost V 4 bases and J 4 bases; bases outside gene matches: 5. CDR3 bases: TGCAGCGTTGGGACAGGGGGCGAAGGCTATGGCTACACCTTC. Protein: CSVGTGGEGYGYTF.

The chain couples TRBV4-1 to TRBJ2-1, with 7 bases that match TRBD1. The CDR3 has 15 residues. The germline V gene has CDR1 MGHRA and CDR2 YSYEKL. The J segment lost 11 bases and the V segment lost 4 bases, leaving 14 bases of the junction unmatched. CDR3 DNA: TGCGCCAGCAGCCCATACCTAGGGGGCCAGGGGAAGCAGTTCTTC. Residues: CASSPYLGGQGKQFF.

The chain has TRBV20-1 and TRBJ2-3; D might be TRBD1 (5 bases). V shed 3 bases and J shed 2 bases, with 12 bases lying between them. Germline V CDR1 and CDR2: DFQATT, SNEGSKA (reference sequence). This CDR3 region has 14 residues. The CDR3 is CSASRQGFTDTQYF. CDR3 bases: TGCAGTGCTAGTAGGCAGGGTTTCACAGATACGCAGTATTTT.

The V and J genes are TRBV5-1 and TRBJ2-1; the match to TRBD2 covers 7 bases. CDR3 length: 17 residues. V was clipped by 4 bases and J by 2 bases; unmatched bases: 12. Germline CDR1 and CDR2: SGHRS and YFSETQ. Here the CDR3 reads CASSPIVPSGTYNEQFF. The CDR3 DNA is TGCGCCAGCAGCCCCATTGTACCCAGCGGGACCTACAATGAGCAGTTCTTC.

The CDR3 is CSVEDQGLAQFHEQFF. DNA of the CDR3: TGCAGCGTTGAAGATCAGGGACTAGCTCAATTTCATGAGCAGTTCTTC. V usage is TRBV29-1 and J usage is TRBJ2-1; 9 bases agree with TRBD2. CDR1 is SQVTM, CDR2 ANQGSEA, per germline. The CDR3 spans 16 residues. V shed 0 bases and J 8 bases; nucleotides not matched to a gene: 11.

This clone was counted once. This chain connects TRBV5-1 to TRBJ1-1; perhaps TRBD1 as D (5 bases). The germline V and J ends were trimmed by 3 bases and 3 bases, with 15 bases remaining between them. CDR3 size: 15 residues. The germline gives CDR1 SGHRS, CDR2 YFSETQ. CDR3: CASSWGFQGYTEAFF. CDR3 nucleotides: TGCGCCAGCAGCTGGGGTTTCCAGGGTTACACTGAAGCTTTCTTT.

V usage is TRBV2 and J usage is TRBJ2-1, with 7 bases that match TRBD2. The CDR3 has 12 amino acids. Germline assignment: CDR1 SNHLY and CDR2 FYNNEI. The V gene end was trimmed by 8 bases and the J gene end by 4 bases; junction bases not matched to a gene: 2. CDR3 amino acids: CASGRGYNEQFF. The CDR3 DNA reads as TGTGCCAGCGGGCGGGGGTACAATGAGCAGTTCTTC.

J is TRBJ2-3 and V is TRBV7-9; 11 positions match TRBD1. The CDR3 sequence is 16 residues long. CDR1 is SEHNR and CDR2 is FQNEAQ in the germline V gene (reference sequence). V shed 4 bases, J shed 4 bases, and the junction held 7 bases outside the gene matches. The CDR3 sequence: CASSSGQGAGADTQYF. DNA of the CDR3: TGTGCCAGCAGCTCAGGACAGGGGGCTGGTGCAGATACGCAGTATTTT. The full variable domain, in which reference TRBV7-9 and TRBJ2-3 provide the parts outside the CDR3, is DTGVSQNPRHKITKRGQNVTFRCDPISEHNRLYWYRQTLGQGPEFLTYFQNEAQLEKSRLLSDRFSAERPKGSFSTLEIQRTEQGDSAMYLCASSSGQGAGADTQYFGPGTRLTVL.

The chain has TRBV18 and TRBJ2-3; TRBD1 aligns across 7 bases. V was pared by 2 bases and J by 1 base, with 3 bases of the junction left unmatched. Germline V gives CDR1 KGHSH, CDR2 LQKENI. The CDR3 runs to 15 residues. For the CDR3, the DNA is TGTGCCAGCTCACCAAAGACAGGGCGCACAGATACGCAGTATTTT. Translating gives CASSPKTGRTDTQYF.

The chain links TRBV30 to TRBJ1-6, with TRBD1 as a possible D gene (5 bases). The CDR3 spans 14 residues. Trimming pared 2 bases from V and 9 bases from J, leaving 14 bases between. Germline-derived CDR1 and CDR2 are GTSNPN and SVGIG (reference sequence). CDR3 residues: CAWSPGGGGSPLHF. CDR3 sequence (DNA): TGTGCCTGGAGTCCCGGGGGTGGAGGTTCACCCCTCCACTTT.

V and J are TRBV3-1 (or the pseudogene TRBV3-2) and TRBJ2-2, with D possibly being TRBD2 (5 bases). Germline V gives CDR1 LGHDT, CDR2 YNNKEL (reference sequence). The germline V and J ends were trimmed by 3 bases and 4 bases, with 12 bases remaining between them. This CDR3 region has 15 residues. CDR3: CASSHGGSRTGELFF. The CDR3 DNA sequence: TGTGCCAGCAGCCACGGCGGGTCCCGCACCGGGGAGCTGTTTTTT.

This clone has a handful of counts. This sequence joins TRBV7-8 and TRBJ1-2; 10 nucleotides match TRBD1. The germline V gene has CDR1 SGHVS and CDR2 FQNEAQ. The CDR3 sequence is 15 residues long. Trimming removed 6 bases from V and 4 bases from J; junction bases left unmatched: 8. The CDR3 region has the DNA TGTGCCAGCAGTTTTGACAGGGGGCATCTCTATGGCTACACCTTC. Protein: CASSFDRGHLYGYTF.